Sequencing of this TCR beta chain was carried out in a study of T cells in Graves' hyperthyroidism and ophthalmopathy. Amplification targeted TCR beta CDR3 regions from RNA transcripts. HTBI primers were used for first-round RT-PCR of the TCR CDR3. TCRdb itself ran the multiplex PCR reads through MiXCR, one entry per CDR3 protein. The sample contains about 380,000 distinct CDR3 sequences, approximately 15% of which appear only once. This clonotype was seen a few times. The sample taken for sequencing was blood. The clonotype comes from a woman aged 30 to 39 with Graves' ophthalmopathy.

The CDR3 here is CASSLGRFFATNEKLFF. In nucleotides, the CDR3 is TGTGCCAGCAGCCTCGGTCGGTTTTTTGCAACTAATGAAAAACTGTTTTTT. The V and J genes are TRBV7-9 and TRBJ1-4; D is uncertain. Germline CDR1 reads SEHNR; CDR2 reads FQNEAQ (reference sequence). Trimming removed 5 bases at V and 0 bases at J, with 16 bases between. The CDR3 totals 17 residues.